This T cell receptor beta chain is from a study of memory CD4+ T cells and cytomegalovirus serostatus. Germline lookup yields CDR1 LNHDA and CDR2 SQIVND (reference sequence). There are 15 residues in the CDR3. The junction had 7 bases not matched to a gene; V was cut back by 7 bases and J by 0 bases. Single viable CD3+CD4+CD8-CD45RO+ cells were sorted as the memory CD4+ T cells. The table came from immunoSEQ multiplex PCR; TCRdb's copy has only in-frame clones and leaves some out. The profile shows tens of thousands of clones, roughly 80% of them singletons. This rearrangement joins TRBV19 to TRBJ1-2, with TRBD1 matching 8 bases. The sequenced sample was memory CD4+ T cells from blood. This receptor was identified in an adult in good health and CMV-seronegative. This CDR3 is CASNADRGANYGYTF. The CDR3 bases are TGTGCCAGTAATGCCGACAGGGGAGCTAACTATGGCTACACCTTC.